This TCR beta chain was sequenced during a study of response to subunit inactivated influenza vaccine. MiXCR, applied by TCRdb to the RT-PCR reads, yields one record per CDR3 protein. The sample gives around 540,000 distinct CDR3 sequences, approximately 12% of which show up once; roughly 10% is in the top ten. Deletions cut 1 base from V and 5 bases from J, with 11 bases between. Germline CDR1 SQVTM, CDR2 ANQGSEA. This CDR3 spans 14 amino acids. The source is a man between 45 and 60 years old who received an inactivated influenza vaccine. The sequencing used PBMCs from blood, collected on the day of vaccination. The chain employs TRBV29-1 and TRBJ2-2, with D hard to call. Written as DNA, the CDR3 is TGCAGCGTTGAAGTGTCAGGAAAAACCGGGGAGCTGTTTTTT. Protein: CSVEVSGKTGELFF.